These 27 T cell receptor beta chains share one sample of origin, sequenced in a study of shared clonotypes between healthy human individuals. Some clones are missing from TCRdb's copy, which holds only in-frame ones; the method was immunoSEQ multiplex PCR. The data contain over 700,000 clones, 72% of them singletons. The material sequenced was memory CD4+ T cells sorted from blood. Subset in this sample: CD45RA-negative fraction. Receptors originate from a woman aged 30 to 39 in good health.

The chain couples TRBV5-1 to TRBJ1-2, with TRBD1 matching over 7 bases. The J segment lost 4 bases and the V segment lost 4 bases, leaving 4 bases of the junction unmatched. The germline V gene encodes CDR1 SGHRS and CDR2 YFSETQ. This CDR3 comprises 13 residues. CDR3 sequence reads: CASSGQAFYGYTF. In DNA form, the CDR3 reads TGCGCCAGCAGCGGACAGGCATTCTATGGCTACACCTTC.

V is TRBV18 and J is TRBJ2-1, with 7 bases lining up with TRBD1. The CDR3 spans 18 residues. After removal of 4 bases from V and 2 bases from J, the junction contained 14 bases not matched to a gene. Looked up from germline, CDR1 is KGHSH and CDR2 is LQKENI. The CDR3 DNA follows: TGTGCCAGCTCACTCAGCCGGGACAGAGGGCTCACCTACAATGAGCAGTTCTTC. It codes for CASSLSRDRGLTYNEQFF.

The genes are TRBV5-1 and TRBJ2-1; 8 bases are a match to TRBD2. Germline lookup yields CDR1 SGHRS and CDR2 YFSETQ. This CDR3 has 14 residues. V lost 3 bases and J lost 8; bases outside the gene matches: 7. CDR3 sequence: CASSSGGPGDEQFF. The CDR3 nucleotides read TGCGCCAGCAGCTCGGGAGGGCCGGGGGATGAGCAGTTCTTC.

This clone appeared once. V is TRBV28 and J is TRBJ2-5, with unresolved D. In germline, CDR1 is MDHEN, CDR2 SYDVKM. The germline V and J ends were trimmed by 4 bases and 2 bases, with 11 bases remaining between them. The CDR3 spans 14 residues. The CDR3 spells CASSSEMLQETQYF. For the CDR3, the DNA is TGTGCCAGCAGTTCGGAGATGTTACAAGAGACCCAGTACTTC.

The chain uses TRBV9 and TRBJ1-4; no firm D call. The CDR3 covers 13 residues. Germline V gene lookup returns CDR1 SGDLS and CDR2 YYNGEE. V dropped 0 bases and J dropped 8 bases, with 8 bases sitting between them. CDR3 residues: CASSVGGVEKLFF. The CDR3 DNA reads as TGTGCCAGCAGCGTAGGTGGTGTCGAAAAACTGTTTTTT.

The V and J genes are TRBV6-5 and TRBJ1-3; the D is unclear. CDR1 is MNHEY, CDR2 SVGAGI, per germline. This CDR3 comprises 13 residues. V was clipped by 11 bases and J by 2 bases, with 13 bases between them. CDR3 loop: CAPDILAGNTIYF. The CDR3 DNA follows: TGTGCCCCCGACATTCTTGCTGGAAACACCATATATTTT.

The chain is built from TRBV7-6 and TRBJ2-7; maybe TRBD1 (5 bases). V lost 5 bases, J lost 6 bases, and 14 bases lay in between. The germline CDR1 and CDR2 sequences are SGHVS and FNYEAQ. The CDR3 is 13 residues long. CDR3 in amino acids: CASSTQGLREQYF. DNA for the CDR3: TGTGCCAGCAGCACTCAGGGATTGCGCGAGCAGTACTTC.

V and J are TRBV6-1 and TRBJ2-7; the D is unclear. This CDR3 is built from 13 residues. Between the trimmed V and J ends, which lost 10 bases and 0 bases, there was a span of 13 bases. Germline assignment: CDR1 MNHNS and CDR2 SASEGT. The CDR3 reads CATRGTDSYEQYF. In DNA, the CDR3 is TGTGCCACCAGAGGTACTGACTCCTACGAGCAGTACTTC.

The chain links TRBV7-3 to TRBJ2-1; D might be TRBD2 (5 bases). Germline V lookup: CDR1 SGHTA, CDR2 FQGTGA. The CDR3 runs 15 residues. The V gene lost 1 base and the J gene lost 8 bases, with 15 bases spanning the gap. The CDR3 region is CASSLNPGSSDEQFF. CDR3 sequence (DNA): TGTGCCAGCAGCTTAAATCCGGGATCAAGCGATGAGCAGTTCTTC.

This chain joins TRBV27 and TRBJ2-7; 9 bases are shared with TRBD2. Trimming took 6 bases from V and 2 from J; bases not matched to a gene: 8. The germline gives CDR1 MNHEY, CDR2 SMNVEV (reference sequence). The CDR3 contains 15 residues. The CDR3 reads CASSRVLAGAYEQYF. The CDR3 region has the DNA TGTGCCAGCAGCCGAGTCTTAGCGGGGGCCTACGAGCAGTACTTC.

The chain combines TRBV28 with TRBJ2-2; either TRBD1 or TRBD2 may fit D (5 bases each). V lost 7 bases to trimming and J lost 7 bases, with 22 bases between them. The germline CDR1 and CDR2 sequences are MDHEN and SYDVKM. This CDR3 has 16 residues. The CDR3 spells CASITTGRGDVGELFF. For the CDR3, the DNA is TGTGCCAGCATTACCACGGGACGCGGCGACGTCGGGGAGCTGTTTTTT.

Remarks on this clone: Relative to the germline gene, one junction end is altered; a read error may explain this. The V gene is TRBV4-2, the J gene TRBJ1-4; weak D call: TRBD1 (5 bases). Looked up from germline, CDR1 is LGHNA and CDR2 is YNFKEQ. The CDR3 is 18 amino acids. This CDR3 reads CASTQDILWGDRGEKLFF. The CDR3 coding sequence is TGTGCCAGCACCCAAGATATCCTCTGGGGGGATCGGGGGGAAAAACTGTTTTTT.

In regard to this clone: Just one base apart from a much larger clone, this may be a read error. Other DNA sequences in the same sample also yield this CDR3. This chain links TRBV5-1 with TRBJ2-3; D gene ambiguous. V lost 0 bases and J 0 bases, leaving 5 bases between the germline ends. This CDR3 comprises 14 residues. CDR1 and CDR2 (germline): SGHRS, YFSETQ. The chain's CDR3 is CASSLGQSTDTQYF. For the CDR3, the DNA is TGCGCCAGCAGCTTGGGGCAGAGCACAGATACGCAGTATTTT.

The chain joins TRBV6-5 to TRBJ1-2; 9 bases map to TRBD1. Germline V CDR1 and CDR2: MNHEY, SVGAGI. Trimming removed 4 bases from V and 2 bases from J; junction bases left unmatched: 5. This CDR3 has 15 residues. The CDR3 DNA reads as TGTGCCAGCAGTTGGACAGGGGCCTCAAACTATGGCTACACCTTC. Amino acids: CASSWTGASNYGYTF.

The chain combines TRBV7-9 with TRBJ2-1; 9 nucleotides agree with TRBD2. This CDR3 spans 15 amino acids. Germline V gene sequence: CDR1 SEHNR, CDR2 FQNEAQ (reference sequence). Trimming cost V 4 bases and J 4 bases; bases outside gene matches: 5. CDR3: CASSSGGRGYNEQFF. Written as DNA, the CDR3 is TGTGCCAGCAGCTCCGGCGGGAGGGGGTACAATGAGCAGTTCTTC.

This sequence joins TRBV2 and TRBJ1-5; TRBD1 agrees at 8 bases. This CDR3 contains 15 residues. Trimming cost V 5 bases and J 5 bases; bases outside gene matches: 8. CDR1 is SNHLY and CDR2 is FYNNEI in the germline V gene. The CDR3 loop is CASSYLTGGDQPQHF. The CDR3 DNA is TGTGCCAGCAGTTACCTAACAGGGGGGGATCAGCCCCAGCATTTT. Complete variable domain (other parts from reference TRBV2 and TRBJ1-5): EPEVTQTPSHQVTQMGQEVILRCVPISNHLYFYWYRQILGQKVEFLVSFYNNEISEKSEIFDDQFSVERPDGSNFTLKIRSTKLEDSAMYFCASSYLTGGDQPQHFGDGTRLSIL.

The chain links TRBV5-6 to TRBJ2-6; D gene uncertain. V was pared by 1 base and J by 0 bases, with 11 bases between. The CDR3 contains 17 residues. CDR1 is SGHDT, CDR2 YYEEEE, per germline. The CDR3: CASSLLARSSGANVLTF. CDR3 bases: TGTGCCAGCAGCTTGCTCGCTCGGAGCTCTGGGGCCAACGTCCTGACTTTC.

The chain carries TRBV6-1 and TRBJ2-7; 8 positions agree with TRBD1. V was clipped by 2 bases and J by 9 bases; unmatched bases: 6. Germline CDR1 reads MNHNS; CDR2 reads SASEGT. The CDR3 runs to 13 residues. CDR3 protein: CASSEQGAVAQYF. CDR3 bases: TGTGCCAGCAGTGAACAGGGGGCGGTGGCGCAGTACTTC.

The rearrangement joins TRBV2 to TRBJ1-2, with 7 bases lining up with TRBD1. Germline assignment: CDR1 SNHLY and CDR2 FYNNEI. This CDR3 has 15 residues. Trimming cost V 2 bases and J 8 bases; bases outside gene matches: 11. CDR3 sequence (DNA): TGTGCCAGCAGTGAACGACAGGGAGTATGGGAAGGCTACACCTTC. The encoded protein is CASSERQGVWEGYTF. The complete variable domain, with remaining parts taken from reference TRBV2 and TRBJ1-2, reads EPEVTQTPSHQVTQMGQEVILRCVPISNHLYFYWYRQILGQKVEFLVSFYNNEISEKSEIFDDQFSVERPDGSNFTLKIRSTKLEDSAMYFCASSERQGVWEGYTFGSGTRLTVV.

The rearrangement joins TRBV6-6 to TRBJ1-5, with D unresolved. Germline lookup yields CDR1 MNHNY and CDR2 SVGAGI (reference sequence). The CDR3 totals 14 residues. V lost 2 bases and J lost 3, with 8 bases in between. This CDR3 reads CASSYRVDNQPQHF. In nucleotides, the CDR3 is TGTGCCAGCAGTTACAGGGTGGACAATCAGCCCCAGCATTTT.

This clone has only one observation. The chain employs TRBV10-3 and TRBJ2-3; 8 bases fit TRBD2. V gave up 2 bases and J gave up 5 bases; unmatched junction bases: 6. The CDR3 covers 15 residues. Looked up from germline, CDR1 is ENHRY and CDR2 is SYGVKD. The CDR3 DNA is TGTGCCATCAGTGAGGGTTACGGGAGGGGAGATACGCAGTATTTT. It yields the protein CAISEGYGRGDTQYF.

The count of this clone is one. J is TRBJ2-1 and V is TRBV7-6; 7 bases map to TRBD2. The CDR3 sequence is 15 residues long. V shed 4 bases, J shed 4 bases, and the junction held 7 bases outside the gene matches. The germline CDR1 and CDR2 sequences are SGHVS and FNYEAQ. CDR3 in amino acids: CASSYPGTIYNEQFF. DNA of the CDR3: TGTGCCAGCAGCTATCCCGGGACTATTTACAATGAGCAGTTCTTC.

This chain joins TRBV28 and TRBJ2-7; 7 positions match TRBD2. From germline, CDR1 is MDHEN and CDR2 SYDVKM. Trimming cost V 8 bases and J 6 bases; bases outside gene matches: 16. This CDR3 has 15 amino acids. CDR3 DNA sequence: TGTGCCAGCGAGGTAGCGGGCACAGGCGGGCCCGAGCAGTACTTC. This gives the protein CASEVAGTGGPEQYF. Variable domain in full (rest from reference TRBV28 and TRBJ2-7): DVKVTQSSRYLVKRTGEKVFLECVQDMDHENMFWYRQDPGLGLRLIYFSYDVKMKEKGDIPEGYSVSREKKERFSLILESASTNQTSMYLCASEVAGTGGPEQYFGPGTRLTVT.

Concerning this clone: Other DNA sequences in this specimen translate into the identical CDR3. The V call is TRBV18, the J call TRBJ2-5; no clear D. Between the trimmed V and J ends, which lost 3 bases and 2 bases, there was a span of 10 bases. Germline V gene lookup returns CDR1 KGHSH and CDR2 LQKENI. This CDR3 contains 14 residues. This CDR3 is CASSPPRPQETQYF. The CDR3 DNA reads as TGTGCCAGCTCACCTCCCAGGCCACAAGAGACCCAGTACTTC.

This chain links TRBV2 with TRBJ2-1, with 8 bases lining up with TRBD2. After removal of 6 bases from V and 0 bases from J, the junction contained 7 bases not matched to a gene. CDR3 length equals 16 residues. CDR1 SNHLY and CDR2 FYNNEI come from the germline V gene. The CDR3 bases are TGTGCCAGCAGCGTACTAGCGGCCAGCTCCTACAATGAGCAGTTCTTC. Its protein is CASSVLAASSYNEQFF. Complete variable domain (other parts from reference TRBV2 and TRBJ2-1): EPEVTQTPSHQVTQMGQEVILRCVPISNHLYFYWYRQILGQKVEFLVSFYNNEISEKSEIFDDQFSVERPDGSNFTLKIRSTKLEDSAMYFCASSVLAASSYNEQFFGPGTRLTVL.

This clone occurred a few times. The V gene is TRBV7-8, the J gene TRBJ1-3; no reliable D call. Between the trimmed V and J ends, which lost 4 bases and 2 bases, there was a span of 3 bases. This CDR3 has 12 amino acids. Germline V gene sequence: CDR1 SGHVS, CDR2 FQNEAQ. The CDR3 sequence: CASSSAGNTIYF. The CDR3 DNA reads as TGTGCCAGCAGCTCCGCTGGAAACACCATATATTTT.

The rearrangement links TRBV27 to TRBJ2-6; D is ambiguous. Per the germline V gene, CDR1 is MNHEY and CDR2 is SMNVEV (reference sequence). Deletions cut 2 bases from V and 0 bases from J, with 8 bases between. The CDR3 runs 16 residues. DNA of the CDR3: TGTGCCAGCAGTTTAGGTGGTATCTCTGGGGCCAACGTCCTGACTTTC. This gives the protein CASSLGGISGANVLTF.